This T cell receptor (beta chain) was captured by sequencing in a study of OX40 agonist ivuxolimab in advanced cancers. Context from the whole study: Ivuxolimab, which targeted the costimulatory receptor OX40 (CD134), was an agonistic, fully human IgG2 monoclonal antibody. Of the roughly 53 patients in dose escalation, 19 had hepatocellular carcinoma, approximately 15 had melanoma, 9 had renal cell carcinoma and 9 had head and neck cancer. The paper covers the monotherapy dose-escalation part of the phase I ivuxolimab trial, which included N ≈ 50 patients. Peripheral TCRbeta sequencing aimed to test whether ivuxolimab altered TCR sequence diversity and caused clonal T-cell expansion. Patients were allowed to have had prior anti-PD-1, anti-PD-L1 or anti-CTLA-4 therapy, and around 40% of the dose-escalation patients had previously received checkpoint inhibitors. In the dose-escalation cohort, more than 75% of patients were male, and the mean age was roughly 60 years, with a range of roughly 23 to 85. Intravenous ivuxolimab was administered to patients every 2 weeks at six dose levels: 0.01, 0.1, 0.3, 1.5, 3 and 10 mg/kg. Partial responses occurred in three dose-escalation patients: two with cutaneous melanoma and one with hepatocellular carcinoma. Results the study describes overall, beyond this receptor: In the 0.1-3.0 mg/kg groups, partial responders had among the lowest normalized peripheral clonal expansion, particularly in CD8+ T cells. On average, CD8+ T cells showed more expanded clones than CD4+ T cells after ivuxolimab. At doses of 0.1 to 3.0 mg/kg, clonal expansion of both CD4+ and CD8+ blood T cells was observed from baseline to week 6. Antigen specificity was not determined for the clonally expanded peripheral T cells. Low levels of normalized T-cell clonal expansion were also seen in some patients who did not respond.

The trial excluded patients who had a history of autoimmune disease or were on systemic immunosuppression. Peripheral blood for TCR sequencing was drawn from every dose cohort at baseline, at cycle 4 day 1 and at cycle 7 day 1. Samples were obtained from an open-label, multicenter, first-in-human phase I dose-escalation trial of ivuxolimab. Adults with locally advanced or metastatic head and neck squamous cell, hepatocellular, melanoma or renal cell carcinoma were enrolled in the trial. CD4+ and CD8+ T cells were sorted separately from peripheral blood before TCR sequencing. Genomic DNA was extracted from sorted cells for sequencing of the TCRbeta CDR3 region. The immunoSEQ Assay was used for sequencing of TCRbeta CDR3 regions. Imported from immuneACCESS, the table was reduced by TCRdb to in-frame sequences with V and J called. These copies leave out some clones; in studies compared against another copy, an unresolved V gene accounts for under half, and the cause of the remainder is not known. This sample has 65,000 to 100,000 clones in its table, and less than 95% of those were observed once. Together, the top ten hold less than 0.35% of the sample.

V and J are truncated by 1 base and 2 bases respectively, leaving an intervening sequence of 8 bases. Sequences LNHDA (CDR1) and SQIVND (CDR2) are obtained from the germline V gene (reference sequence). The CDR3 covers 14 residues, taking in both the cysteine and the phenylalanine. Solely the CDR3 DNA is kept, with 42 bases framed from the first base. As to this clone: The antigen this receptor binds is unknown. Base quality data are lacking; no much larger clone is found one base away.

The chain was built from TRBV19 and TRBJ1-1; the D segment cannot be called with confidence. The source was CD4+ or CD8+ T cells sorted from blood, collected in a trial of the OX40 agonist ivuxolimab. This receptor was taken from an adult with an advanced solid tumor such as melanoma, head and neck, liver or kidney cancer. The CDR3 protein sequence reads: CASSIVGINTEAFF. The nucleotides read TGTGCCAGTAGTATAGTGGGGATCAACACTGAAGCTTTCTTT.